Listed here is a single T cell receptor beta chain. The sample comes from a study of blood T cell repertoires in COVID-19. Study at large: Acute and convalescent COVID-19 samples came from the United States, Italy and Spain.

V was cut by 4 bases and J by 3 bases, with 12 bases left in between. The V gene's germline CDR1 is GTSNPN and CDR2 SVGIG (reference sequence). This CDR3 region has 13 residues. Source study methods: Amplification from reference gene primers served as the basis for estimated nucleated cell counts. The assay was immunoSEQ multiplex PCR, and TCRdb's table has in-frame clones only and misses some. The V and J calls and clone size come from that table; D and trimming were worked out from the DNA. The repertoire has tens of thousands of clones, 70% to 90% of them found once; the top ten carry less than 4.5%.

This receptor was obtained from a man aged 45-65 years with active COVID-19. The sequenced sample consisted of peripheral blood. This chain links TRBV30 with TRBJ1-1, with D maybe TRBD1 (5 bases). The CDR3 protein is CAWKEGPYTEAFF. The CDR3 DNA reads as TGTGCCTGGAAGGAGGGGCCGTACACTGAAGCTTTCTTT.